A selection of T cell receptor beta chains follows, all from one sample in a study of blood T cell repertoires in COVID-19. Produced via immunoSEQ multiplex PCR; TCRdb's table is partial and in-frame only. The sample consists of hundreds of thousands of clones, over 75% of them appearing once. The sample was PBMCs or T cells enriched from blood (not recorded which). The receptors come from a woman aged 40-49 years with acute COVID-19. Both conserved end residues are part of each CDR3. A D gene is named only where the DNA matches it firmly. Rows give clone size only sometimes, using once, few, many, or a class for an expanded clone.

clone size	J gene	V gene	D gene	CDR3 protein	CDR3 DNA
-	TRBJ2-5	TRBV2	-	CASSESVAFQETQYF	TGTGCCAGCAGTGAATCGGTAGCGTTCCAAGAGACCCAGTACTTC
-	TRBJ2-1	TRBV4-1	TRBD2	CASSRGGRDNEQFF	TGCGCCAGCAGCCGGGGGGGACGAGACAATGAGCAGTTCTTC
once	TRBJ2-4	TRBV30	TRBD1	CAWSNLGQGELAKNIQYF	TGTGCCTGGAGTAACCTAGGACAGGGAGAACTAGCCAAAAACATTCAGTACTTC
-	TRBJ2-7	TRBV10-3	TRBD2	CAISLSGGDYEQYF	TGTGCCATCAGCCTGAGCGGGGGGGACTACGAGCAGTACTTC
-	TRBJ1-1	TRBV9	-	CASGPGLRNTEAFF	TGTGCCAGCGGGCCGGGACTCAGAAACACTGAAGCTTTCTTT
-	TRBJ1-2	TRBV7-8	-	CASSLQDSNYGYTF	TGTGCCAGCAGCTTACAGGATTCAAACTATGGCTACACCTTC
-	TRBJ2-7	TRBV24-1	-	CATSRPGSYEQYF	TGTGCCACCAGCAGACCGGGCTCCTACGAGCAGTACTTC
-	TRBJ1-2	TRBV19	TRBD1	CASSIDREEGYTF	TGTGCCAGTAGTATCGACAGGGAGGAAGGCTACACCTTC
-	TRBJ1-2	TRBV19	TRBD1	CASSIYSGTGGAGYTF	TGTGCCAGTAGTATATACTCCGGGACAGGGGGCGCTGGCTACACCTTC
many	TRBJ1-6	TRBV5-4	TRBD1	CASSGGQADSPLHF	TGTGCCAGCAGCGGAGGACAGGCCGATTCACCCCTCCACTTT
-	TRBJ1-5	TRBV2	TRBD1	CASSEPGQQPQHF	TGTGCCAGCAGTGAACCGGGACAGCAGCCCCAGCATTTT
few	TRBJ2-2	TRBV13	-	CASSLTQVAGELFF	TGTGCCAGCAGCTTAACACAGGTGGCCGGGGAGCTGTTTTTT
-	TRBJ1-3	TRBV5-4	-	CASSPDGASGNTIYF	TGTGCCAGCAGCCCAGACGGAGCCTCTGGAAACACCATATATTTT
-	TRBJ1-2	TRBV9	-	CASSLGDFNYGYTF	TGTGCCAGCAGCCTAGGGGACTTTAACTATGGCTACACCTTC
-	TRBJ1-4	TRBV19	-	CASSPSRRSREKLFF	TGTGCCAGTAGTCCGTCCCGACGCTCTAGGGAAAAACTGTTTTTT
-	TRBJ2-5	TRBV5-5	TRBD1	CASSRTGTGETQYF	TGTGCCAGCAGCCGGACAGGGACAGGAGAGACCCAGTACTTC
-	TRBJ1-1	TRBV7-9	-	CASSPIQGSTEAFF	TGTGCCAGCAGCCCAATACAGGGTTCCACTGAAGCTTTCTTT
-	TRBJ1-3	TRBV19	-	CASSIARSGNTIYF	TGTGCCAGTAGTATAGCCCGCTCTGGAAACACCATATATTTT
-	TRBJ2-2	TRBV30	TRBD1	CAWSEGQGTTGELFF	TGTGCCTGGAGTGAAGGACAGGGGACCACCGGGGAGCTGTTTTTT
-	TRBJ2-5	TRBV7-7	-	CASSFSRDTIQETQYF	TGTGCCAGCAGCTTCTCCCGGGACACCATCCAAGAGACCCAGTACTTC
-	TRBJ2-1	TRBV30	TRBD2	CAWSVHQRGAPEQFF	TGTGCCTGGAGTGTACACCAGCGGGGGGCCCCCGAGCAGTTCTTC
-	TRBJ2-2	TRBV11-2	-	CASSLARGWNTGELFF	TGTGCCAGCAGCTTAGCCAGGGGCTGGAACACCGGGGAGCTGTTTTTT
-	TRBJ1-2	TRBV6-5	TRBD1	CASETGDANYGYTF	TGTGCCAGCGAGACAGGGGACGCTAACTATGGCTACACCTTC
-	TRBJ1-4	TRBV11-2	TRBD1	CASSLLGQGIEKLFF	TGTGCCAGCAGCTTATTGGGACAGGGGATCGAAAAACTGTTTTTT
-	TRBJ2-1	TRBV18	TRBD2	CASSPRGLAGKTEQFF	TGTGCCAGCTCACCAAGGGGACTAGCGGGGAAGACTGAGCAGTTCTTC
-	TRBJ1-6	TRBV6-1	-	CASSESRGSPLHF	TGTGCCAGCAGTGAATCCAGGGGATCACCCCTCCACTTT
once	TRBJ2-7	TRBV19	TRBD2	CASSIGGGRVYEQYF	TGTGCCAGTAGTATCGGCGGGGGGCGGGTCTACGAGCAGTACTTC